The present entry profiles one T cell receptor beta chain with its context. Data came from immunoSEQ multiplex PCR; TCRdb stores just in-frame clones and leaves some out. The table lists some 200,000 clones, 90% to 95% of them singletons. The source of the sample is a study of control samples from healthy donors and cancer patients. The CDR3 length is 14 residues. The germline V gene has CDR1 SGHNT and CDR2 YENEEA. V gave up 0 bases and J gave up 8 bases, with 10 bases separating them. The origin of this receptor is a woman aged 25 to 39 in good health. This chain connects TRBV11-3 to TRBJ1-4, with D unclear. Sequencing input: blood. This CDR3 is CASSLEVGGEKLFF. CDR3 nucleotides: TGTGCCAGCAGCTTAGAGGTGGGAGGCGAAAAACTGTTTTTT.